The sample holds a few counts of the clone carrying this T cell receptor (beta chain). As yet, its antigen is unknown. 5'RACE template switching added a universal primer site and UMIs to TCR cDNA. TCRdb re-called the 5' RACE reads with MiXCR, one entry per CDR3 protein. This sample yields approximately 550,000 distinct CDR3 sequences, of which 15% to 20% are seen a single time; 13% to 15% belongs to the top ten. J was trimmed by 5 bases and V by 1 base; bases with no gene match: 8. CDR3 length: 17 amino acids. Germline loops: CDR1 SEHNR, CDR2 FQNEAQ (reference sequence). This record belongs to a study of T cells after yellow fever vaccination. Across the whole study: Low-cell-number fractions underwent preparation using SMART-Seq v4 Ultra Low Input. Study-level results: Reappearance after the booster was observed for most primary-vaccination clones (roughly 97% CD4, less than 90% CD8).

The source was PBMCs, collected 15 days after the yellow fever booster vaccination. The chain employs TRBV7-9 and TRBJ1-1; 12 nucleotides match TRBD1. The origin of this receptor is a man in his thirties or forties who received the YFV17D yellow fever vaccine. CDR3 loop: CASSLGSGTGGLTEAFF. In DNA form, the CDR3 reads TGTGCCAGCAGCTTAGGTTCTGGGACAGGGGGCTTGACTGAAGCTTTCTTT.